The 4 T cell receptor beta chains below come from one sample, sequenced in a study of T cells expressing NK-cell markers. TCRdb derives one entry per CDR3 protein from the 5' RACE reads, leaving out DNA. The sample holds about 260,000 distinct CDR3 sequences. The sample comprised blood T cells: a sorted CD56 or NKG2C T cell subset, CD4+ or CD8+ T cells, or bulk PBMC T cells (not recorded which). These TCRs come from a man aged 18 to 29 in good health.

The CDR3 reads CSVRTGTGNEQYF. The chain carries TRBV20-1 and TRBJ2-7; TCRdb proposes TRBD1, but this gene call is untestable without DNA. This CDR3 region has 13 residues. Germline assignment: CDR1 DFQATT and CDR2 SNEGSKA (reference sequence).

V is TRBV5-1 and J is TRBJ2-2. CDR3 length: 14 amino acids. Germline values: CDR1 SGHRS, CDR2 YFSETQ. The CDR3 region is CASSLEFRTGELFF.

The chain recombines TRBV11-3 with TRBJ2-7; TCRdb outputs TRBD1, but without DNA this stays unchecked. This CDR3 comprises 15 residues. CDR1 is SGHNT and CDR2 is YENEEA in the germline V gene. This CDR3 reads CASSLGGDGSYEQYF.

V and J are TRBV18 and TRBJ1-1. CDR1 KGHSH and CDR2 LQKENI come from the germline V gene. The CDR3 is 12 amino acids. The CDR3 here is CASSVPFTEAFF.